This TCR beta chain came from a study of naive and memory T cell subsets. CD4 T cells were positively selected, then CD8 T cells from the CD4-negative fraction. Germline V gene sequence: CDR1 SNHLY, CDR2 FYNNEI. The CDR3 contains 15 residues. Points on this clonotype: As yet, its antigen is unknown. The junction departs from the called germline gene at one end, perhaps through a read error.

The beta constant-region primer was an equimolar mix of two oligonucleotides covering TRBC1 and TRBC2. TCRdb fed the UMI-ligation and nested PCR reads into MiXCR, producing one record per CDR3 protein. In the table there are 89,000 or so distinct CDR3 sequences, roughly 14% of which are singletons. Study findings and constraints: Clonotypes here are unpaired alpha or beta chain sequences. Diversity fell and Gini index rose from naive through CM, EM, EMRA.

Sequences were obtained from central memory CD4+ T cells from blood. This clonotype originated in a human donor in good health. The chain employs TRBV2 and TRBJ1-3; D call uncertain. The CDR3 DNA is TGTGACAGCAGTGAAAGGCACATAGTTGGAAACACCATATATTTT. Its translation is CDSSERHIVGNTIYF.